This is a list of T cell receptor beta chains from one sample in a study of T cell responses to AZD1222 COVID-19 vaccine. Generated by immunoSEQ multiplex PCR, the TCRdb table keeps only in-frame clones and is missing some. The sample has 150,000 to 200,000 clones, about nine tenths seen once. The specimen comprised peripheral blood, sampled 28 days after the second AZD1222 dose. The receptors here all came from an adult who received the AZD1222 COVID-19 vaccine. Both conserved end residues are part of each CDR3. The D gene is left open where the match is weak. Clone size is given for some rows only: seen once, a few or many times, or a class if the clone is expanded.

V,D,size,J,CDR3,DNA
TRBV18,TRBD2,-,TRBJ2-4,CASSPVFAGGRLAKNIQYF,TGTGCCAGCTCACCGGTCTTTGCGGGGGGCCGGTTAGCCAAAAACATTCAGTACTTC
TRBV4-1,TRBD2,-,TRBJ2-3,CASSQGASGRAVLSTDTQYF,TGCGCCAGCAGCCAAGGGGCTAGCGGGAGGGCCGTCCTAAGCACAGATACGCAGTATTTT
TRBV6-5,-,-,TRBJ1-3,CATLGDGNTIYF,TGTGCCACCCTGGGTGATGGAAACACCATATATTTT
TRBV7-9,-,-,TRBJ1-1,CASSLVTTEAFF,TGTGCCAGCAGCTTAGTTACCACCGAAGCTTTCTTT
TRBV7-2,-,-,TRBJ1-6,CASSLNNSPLHF,TGTGCCAGCAGCTTGAATAATTCACCCCTCCACTTT
TRBV11-3,-,once,TRBJ2-7,CASSLQGDPSYEQYF,TGTGCCAGCAGCTTACAAGGGGACCCCTCCTACGAGCAGTACTTC
TRBV7-9,-,-,TRBJ2-3,CASSAPGMVDTQYF,TGTGCCAGCAGCGCCCCAGGGATGGTAGATACGCAGTATTTT
TRBV6-5,TRBD1,once,TRBJ1-6,CASSYTYRGRGSPLHF,TGTGCCAGCAGTTACACATACAGGGGTAGAGGTTCACCCCTCCACTTT
TRBV12-3/TRBV12-4,TRBD1,few,TRBJ1-1,CASSTLTGLIAFF,TGTGCCAGCAGTACACTGACAGGGTTGATTGCTTTCTTT
TRBV4-1,TRBD1,-,TRBJ2-6,CASSRTGQISGANVLTF,TGCGCCAGCAGCCGGACAGGGCAAATCTCTGGGGCCAACGTCCTGACTTTC
TRBV21-1,-,-,TRBJ1-5,CASSKGTVWTALNQPQHF,TGTGCCAGCAGCAAAGGTACGGTTTGGACAGCCCTCAATCAGCCCCAGCATTTT
TRBV5-1,TRBD2,-,TRBJ2-5,CASSLELAGSETQYF,TGCGCCAGCAGCTTGGAGCTAGCGGGAAGCGAGACCCAGTACTTC
TRBV29-1,-,once,TRBJ1-5,CSVAVGDGQPQHF,TGCAGCGTTGCGGTGGGGGATGGTCAGCCCCAGCATTTT
TRBV28,TRBD2,-,TRBJ2-1,CASSWGLAGSGEQFF,TGTGCCAGCAGCTGGGGACTAGCGGGATCGGGTGAGCAGTTCTTC
TRBV7-2,TRBD2,-,TRBJ2-1,CASSLGLAENEQFF,TGTGCCAGCAGCTTAGGACTAGCGGAAAATGAGCAGTTCTTC